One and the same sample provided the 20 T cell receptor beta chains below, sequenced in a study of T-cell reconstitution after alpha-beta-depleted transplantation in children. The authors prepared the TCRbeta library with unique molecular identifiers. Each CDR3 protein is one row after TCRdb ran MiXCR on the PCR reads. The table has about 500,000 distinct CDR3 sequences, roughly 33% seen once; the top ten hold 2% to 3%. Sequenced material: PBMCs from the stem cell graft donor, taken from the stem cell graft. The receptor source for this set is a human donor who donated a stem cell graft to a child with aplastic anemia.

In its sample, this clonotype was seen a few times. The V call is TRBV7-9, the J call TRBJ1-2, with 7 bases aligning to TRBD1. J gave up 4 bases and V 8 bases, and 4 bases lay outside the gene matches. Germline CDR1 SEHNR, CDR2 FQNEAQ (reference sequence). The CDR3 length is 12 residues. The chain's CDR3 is CASGTASYGYTF. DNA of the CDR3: TGTGCCAGCGGGACAGCCTCCTATGGCTACACCTTC.

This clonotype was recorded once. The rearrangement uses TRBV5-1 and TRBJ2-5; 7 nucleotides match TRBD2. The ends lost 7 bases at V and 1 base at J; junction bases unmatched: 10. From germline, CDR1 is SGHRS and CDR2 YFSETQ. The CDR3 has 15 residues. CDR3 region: CASSDPGTIQETQYF. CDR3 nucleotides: TGCGCCAGCTCGGACCCGGGGACTATCCAAGAGACCCAGTACTTC.

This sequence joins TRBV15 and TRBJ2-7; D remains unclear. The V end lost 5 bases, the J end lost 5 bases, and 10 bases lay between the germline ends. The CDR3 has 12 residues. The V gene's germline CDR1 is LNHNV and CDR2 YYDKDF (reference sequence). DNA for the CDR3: TGTGCCACCAGCGGGGTTCTGGACGAGCAGTACTTC. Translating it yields CATSGVLDEQYF.

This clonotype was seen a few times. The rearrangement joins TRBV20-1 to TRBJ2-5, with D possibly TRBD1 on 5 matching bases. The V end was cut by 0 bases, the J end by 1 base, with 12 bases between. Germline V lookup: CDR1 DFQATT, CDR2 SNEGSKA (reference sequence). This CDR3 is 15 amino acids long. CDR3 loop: CSARDLGRSQETQYF. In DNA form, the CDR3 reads TGCAGTGCTAGAGACCTGGGGCGCAGCCAAGAGACCCAGTACTTC.

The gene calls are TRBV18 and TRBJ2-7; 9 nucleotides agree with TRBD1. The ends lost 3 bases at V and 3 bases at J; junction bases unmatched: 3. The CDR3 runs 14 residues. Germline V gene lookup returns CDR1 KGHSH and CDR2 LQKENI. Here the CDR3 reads CASSPTGGFYEQYF. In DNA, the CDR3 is TGTGCCAGCTCACCCACAGGGGGCTTCTACGAGCAGTACTTC. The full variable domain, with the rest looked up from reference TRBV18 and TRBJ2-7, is NAGVMQNPRHLVRRRGQEARLRCSPMKGHSHVYWYRQLPEEGLKFMVYLQKENIIDESGMPKERFSAEFPKEGPSILRIQQVVRGDSAAYFCASSPTGGFYEQYFGPGTRLTVT.

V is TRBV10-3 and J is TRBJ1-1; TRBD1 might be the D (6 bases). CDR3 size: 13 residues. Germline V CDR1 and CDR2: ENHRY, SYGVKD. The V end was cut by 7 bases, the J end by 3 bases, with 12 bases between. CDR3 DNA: TGTGCCATCAAGGGGGGCAGGGACACTGAAGCTTTCTTT. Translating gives CAIKGGRDTEAFF.

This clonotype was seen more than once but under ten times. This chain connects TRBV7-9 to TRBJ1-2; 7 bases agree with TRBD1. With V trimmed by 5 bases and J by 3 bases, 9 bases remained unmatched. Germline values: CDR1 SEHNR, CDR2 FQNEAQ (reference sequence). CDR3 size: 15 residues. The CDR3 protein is CASSRETGTDYGYTF. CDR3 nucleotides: TGTGCCAGCAGCCGTGAGACAGGGACCGACTATGGCTACACCTTC.

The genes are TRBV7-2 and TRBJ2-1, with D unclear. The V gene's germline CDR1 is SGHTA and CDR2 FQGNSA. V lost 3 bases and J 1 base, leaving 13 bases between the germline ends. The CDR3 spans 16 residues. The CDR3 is CASSLRDGKSYNEQFF. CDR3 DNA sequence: TGTGCCAGCAGCTTGAGAGACGGTAAATCCTACAATGAGCAGTTCTTC. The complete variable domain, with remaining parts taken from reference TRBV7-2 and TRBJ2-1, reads GAGVSQSPSNKVTEKGKDVELRCDPISGHTALYWYRQSLGQGLEFLIYFQGNSAPDKSGLPSDRFSAERTGGSVSTLTIQRTQQEDSAVYLCASSLRDGKSYNEQFFGPGTRLTVL.

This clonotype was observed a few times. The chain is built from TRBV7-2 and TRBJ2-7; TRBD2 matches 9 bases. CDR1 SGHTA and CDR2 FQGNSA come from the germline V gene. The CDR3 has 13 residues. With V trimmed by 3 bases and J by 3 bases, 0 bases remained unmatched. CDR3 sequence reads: CASSFSGSYEQYV. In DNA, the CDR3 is TGTGCCAGCAGCTTTAGCGGGAGCTACGAGCAGTACGTC.

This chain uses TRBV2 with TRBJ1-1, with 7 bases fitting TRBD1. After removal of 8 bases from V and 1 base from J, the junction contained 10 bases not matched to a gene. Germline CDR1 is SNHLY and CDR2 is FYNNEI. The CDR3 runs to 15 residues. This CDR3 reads CASSRTGSENTEAFF. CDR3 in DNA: TGTGCCAGCTCGAGGACAGGAAGCGAGAACACTGAAGCTTTCTTT.

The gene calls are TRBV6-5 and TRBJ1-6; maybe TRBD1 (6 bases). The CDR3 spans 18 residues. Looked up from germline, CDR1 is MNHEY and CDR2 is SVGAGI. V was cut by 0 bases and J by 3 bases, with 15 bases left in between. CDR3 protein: CASSYSTGASGYNSPLHF. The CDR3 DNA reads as TGTGCCAGCAGTTACTCGACGGGGGCCAGCGGCTATAATTCACCCCTCCACTTT.

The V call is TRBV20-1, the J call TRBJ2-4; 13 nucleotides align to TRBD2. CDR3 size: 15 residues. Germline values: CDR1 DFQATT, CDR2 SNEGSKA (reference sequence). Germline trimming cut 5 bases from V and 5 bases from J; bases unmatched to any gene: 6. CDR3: CSAERLAGGQNIQYF. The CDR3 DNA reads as TGCAGTGCTGAGCGACTAGCGGGAGGCCAAAACATTCAGTACTTC.

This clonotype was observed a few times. The CDR3 reads CASSGPPGHPDTQYF. CDR3 coding DNA: TGTGCCAGCAGTGGGCCCCCGGGACACCCAGATACGCAGTATTTT. The chain links TRBV12-3 or TRBV12-4 to TRBJ2-3; D is perhaps TRBD1 (6 bases). The CDR3 contains 15 residues. V lost 5 bases, J lost 4 bases, and 16 bases lay in between.

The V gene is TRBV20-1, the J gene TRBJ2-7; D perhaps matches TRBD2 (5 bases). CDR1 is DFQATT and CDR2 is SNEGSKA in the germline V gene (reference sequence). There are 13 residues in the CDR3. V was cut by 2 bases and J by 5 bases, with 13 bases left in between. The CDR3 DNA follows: TGCAGTGCTAGAAGCGGCCTCGACCACGAGCAGTACGTC. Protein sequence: CSARSGLDHEQYV.

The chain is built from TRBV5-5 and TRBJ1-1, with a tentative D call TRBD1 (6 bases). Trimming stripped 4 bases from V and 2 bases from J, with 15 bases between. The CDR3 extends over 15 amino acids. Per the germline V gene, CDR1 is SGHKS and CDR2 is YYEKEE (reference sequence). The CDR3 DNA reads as TGTGCCAGCAGCCCGTCTTGGGGGGCAAACACTGAAGCTTTCTTT. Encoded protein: CASSPSWGANTEAFF.

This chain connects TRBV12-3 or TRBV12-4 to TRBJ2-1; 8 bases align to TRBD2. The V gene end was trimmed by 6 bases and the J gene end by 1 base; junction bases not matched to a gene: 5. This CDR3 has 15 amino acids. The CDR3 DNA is TGTGCCAGCAGGGCGAGCGGGAGATCCTACAATGAGCAGTTCTTC. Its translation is CASRASGRSYNEQFF.

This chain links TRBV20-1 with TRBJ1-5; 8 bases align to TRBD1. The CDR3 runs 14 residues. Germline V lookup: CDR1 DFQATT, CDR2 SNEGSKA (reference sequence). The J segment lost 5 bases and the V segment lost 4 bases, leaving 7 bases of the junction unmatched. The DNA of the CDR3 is TGCAGTGCTAACCGGGACAGGACCTATCAGCCCCAGCATTTT. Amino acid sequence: CSANRDRTYQPQHF.

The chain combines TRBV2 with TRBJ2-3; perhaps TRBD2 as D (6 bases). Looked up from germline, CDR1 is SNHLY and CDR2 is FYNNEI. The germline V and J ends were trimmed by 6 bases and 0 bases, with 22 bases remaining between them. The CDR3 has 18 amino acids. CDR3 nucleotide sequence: TGTGCCAGCAGCGTCACTCAGGTGGGGGGAAGGAGCACAGATACGCAGTATTTT. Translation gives CASSVTQVGGRSTDTQYF.

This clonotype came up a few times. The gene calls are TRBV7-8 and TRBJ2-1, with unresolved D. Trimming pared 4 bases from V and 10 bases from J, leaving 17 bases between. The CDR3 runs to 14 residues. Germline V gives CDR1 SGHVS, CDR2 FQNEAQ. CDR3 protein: CASSSTQAYSEQFF. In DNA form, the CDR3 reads TGTGCCAGCAGCTCAACTCAGGCATACAGCGAGCAGTTCTTC.

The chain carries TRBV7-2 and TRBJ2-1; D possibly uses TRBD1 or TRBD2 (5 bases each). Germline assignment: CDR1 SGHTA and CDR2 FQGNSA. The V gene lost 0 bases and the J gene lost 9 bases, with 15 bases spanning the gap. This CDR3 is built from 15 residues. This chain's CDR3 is CASSLAPGHGAEQFF. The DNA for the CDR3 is TGTGCCAGCAGCTTAGCGCCCGGTCACGGGGCTGAGCAGTTCTTC.